A single sample is the source of the 9 T cell receptor beta chains below, sequenced in a study of shared clonotypes between healthy human individuals. TCRdb keeps only in-frame clones here, not all; method: immunoSEQ multiplex PCR. The table records roughly 2.1 million clones, under 95% of them present only once. It was CD45RO-negative cells, positively selected for CCR7, that made up naive CD8 cells, with terminally differentiated effector memory CD45RA+ cells excluded. The sample consisted of naive CD8+ T cells from PBMCs. The source is a man between 18 and 29 years old in good health. Some clones in this sample may be carry-over from other donors' samples.

The chain joins TRBV5-1 to TRBJ2-7; 8 nucleotides match TRBD2. The V gene's germline CDR1 is SGHRS and CDR2 YFSETQ. V was pared by 0 bases and J by 3 bases, with 8 bases of the junction left unmatched. This CDR3 spans 16 amino acids. Here the CDR3 reads CASSLGARAGGYEQYF. The CDR3 DNA reads as TGCGCCAGCAGCTTGGGGGCTCGGGCGGGAGGCTACGAGCAGTACTTC.

The V and J genes are TRBV2 and TRBJ2-5, with 9 nucleotides matching TRBD1. This CDR3 has 16 residues. Trimming at V came to 7 bases and at J to 5 bases, leaving 14 bases not matched to a gene. From germline, CDR1 is SNHLY and CDR2 FYNNEI. In nucleotides, the CDR3 is TGTGCCAGCAACCCGGGACAGGGAGTAAATACGGAGACCCAGTACTTC. The encoded protein is CASNPGQGVNTETQYF.

This clone was counted a single time. This rearrangement joins TRBV7-6 to TRBJ2-7; 9 bases fit TRBD2. V shed 2 bases and J 4 bases; nucleotides not matched to a gene: 15. CDR1 SGHVS and CDR2 FNYEAQ come from the germline V gene. CDR3 length equals 18 residues. For the CDR3, the DNA is TGTGCCAGCAGCTTAAAATCGCTCTCGCGGGAGGGCGTATACGAGCAGTACTTC. Translating it yields CASSLKSLSREGVYEQYF.

The chain uses TRBV6-5 and TRBJ2-7; D not resolved. V was clipped by 6 bases and J by 2 bases, with 17 bases between them. Germline CDR1 and CDR2: MNHEY and SVGAGI. The CDR3 has 15 amino acids. DNA for the CDR3: TGTGCCAGCAGAGAGGAAGCATTTATTACCTACGAGCAGTACTTC. Its protein is CASREEAFITYEQYF.

The chain links TRBV19 to TRBJ2-2, with 7 bases fitting TRBD2. The length of the CDR3 is 17 residues. Germline V gene data show CDR1 as LNHDA and CDR2 as SQIVND (reference sequence). The ends lost 7 bases at V and 1 base at J; junction bases unmatched: 12. The CDR3 spells CASTDPSGTMNTGELFF. In nucleotides, the CDR3 is TGTGCCAGTACCGACCCATCCGGGACTATGAACACCGGGGAGCTGTTTTTT.

The chain joins TRBV5-6 to TRBJ2-7; D ambiguous. Deletions cut 1 base from V and 3 bases from J, with 14 bases between. The length of the CDR3 is 15 residues. Germline assignment: CDR1 SGHDT and CDR2 YYEEEE. The CDR3, as DNA: TGTGCCAGCAGCTTGAGGCCCGGTACAGACTACGAGCAGTACTTC. This gives the protein CASSLRPGTDYEQYF.

This clone was detected only a few times. The genes are TRBV7-9 and TRBJ1-1; 9 bases line up with TRBD1. J gave up 0 bases and V 6 bases, and 11 bases lay outside the gene matches. The CDR3 length is 17 residues. CDR1 is SEHNR, CDR2 FQNEAQ, per germline (reference sequence). The CDR3 loop is CASSTLGQGHLNTEAFF. The DNA for the CDR3 is TGTGCCAGCAGTACATTGGGACAGGGCCATCTGAACACTGAAGCTTTCTTT.

The rearrangement joins TRBV19 to TRBJ1-2; perhaps TRBD1 as D (5 bases). The V end was cut by 3 bases, the J end by 4 bases, with 9 bases between. The CDR3 is made up of 13 amino acids. Germline V lookup: CDR1 LNHDA, CDR2 SQIVND (reference sequence). The CDR3 spells CASSIGQIYGYTF. The DNA of the CDR3 is TGTGCCAGTAGTATTGGACAAATCTATGGCTACACCTTC.

The gene calls are TRBV30 and TRBJ2-7; 7 bases are shared with TRBD2. Germline-derived CDR1 and CDR2 are GTSNPN and SVGIG (reference sequence). The CDR3 length is 13 residues. CDR3 DNA sequence: TGTGCGTTGATAGCGCGGGAGACATACGAGCAGTACTTC. It is translated as CALIARETYEQYF.